This record looks at one TCR beta chain sequence and its context. The repertoire was sequenced with immunoSEQ multiplex PCR; TCRdb's copy has only in-frame clones and lacks some. The sample carries approximately 21,000 clones, 85% to 90% recorded once. Germline V gene data show CDR1 as MRHNA and CDR2 as SNTAGT. CDR3 length: 14 residues. The V gene end was trimmed by 6 bases and the J gene end by 3 bases; junction bases not matched to a gene: 3. The data were taken from a study of monozygotic twins with cystic fibrosis. Sequenced sample: blood. The chain recombines TRBV6-4 with TRBJ2-2; 8 nucleotides match TRBD1. The TCR originated in a woman younger than 45 with cystic fibrosis. CDR3 amino acids: CASRLTGDTGELFF. Written as DNA, the CDR3 is TGTGCCAGCAGGCTGACAGGGGACACCGGGGAGCTGTTTTTT.